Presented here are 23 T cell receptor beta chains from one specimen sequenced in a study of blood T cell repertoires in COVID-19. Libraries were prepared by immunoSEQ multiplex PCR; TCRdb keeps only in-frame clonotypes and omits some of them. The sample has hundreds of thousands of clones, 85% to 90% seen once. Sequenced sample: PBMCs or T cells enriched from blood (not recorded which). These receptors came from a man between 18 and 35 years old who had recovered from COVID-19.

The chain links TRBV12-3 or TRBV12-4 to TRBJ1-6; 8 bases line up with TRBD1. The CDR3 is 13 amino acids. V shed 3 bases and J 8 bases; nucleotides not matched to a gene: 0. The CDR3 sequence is CASSLDRDSPLHF. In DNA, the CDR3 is TGTGCCAGCAGTTTGGACAGGGATTCACCCCTCCACTTT.

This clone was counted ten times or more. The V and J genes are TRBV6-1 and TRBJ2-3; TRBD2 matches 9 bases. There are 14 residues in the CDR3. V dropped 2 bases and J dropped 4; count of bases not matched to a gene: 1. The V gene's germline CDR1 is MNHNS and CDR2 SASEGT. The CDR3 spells CASSELAGPDTQYF. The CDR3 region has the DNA TGTGCCAGCAGTGAACTAGCGGGGCCAGATACGCAGTATTTT.

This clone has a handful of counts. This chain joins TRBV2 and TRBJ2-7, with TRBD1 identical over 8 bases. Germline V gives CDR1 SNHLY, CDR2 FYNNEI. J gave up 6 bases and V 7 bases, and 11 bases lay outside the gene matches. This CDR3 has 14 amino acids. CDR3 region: CASKYLGQGPEQYF. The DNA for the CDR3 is TGTGCCAGCAAATACTTAGGACAGGGACCCGAGCAGTACTTC.

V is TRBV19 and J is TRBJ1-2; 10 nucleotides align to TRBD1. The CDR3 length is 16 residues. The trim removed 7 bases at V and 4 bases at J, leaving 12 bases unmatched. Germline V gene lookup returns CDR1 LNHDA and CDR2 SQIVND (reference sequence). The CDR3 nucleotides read TGTGCCAGTACCATCTTGGGACAGGGGCGGGCCTATGGCTACACCTTC. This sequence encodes CASTILGQGRAYGYTF.

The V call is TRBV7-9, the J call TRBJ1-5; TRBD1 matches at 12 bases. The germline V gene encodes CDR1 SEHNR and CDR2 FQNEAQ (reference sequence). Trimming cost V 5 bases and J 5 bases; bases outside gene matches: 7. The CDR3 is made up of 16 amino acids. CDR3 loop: CASSPLGDRGHQPQHF. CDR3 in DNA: TGTGCCAGCAGCCCCTTGGGGGACAGGGGGCATCAGCCCCAGCATTTT.

This chain's CDR3 is CASSLAGASYNEQFF. The CDR3 DNA sequence: TGTGCCAGCAGTCTAGCGGGAGCATCCTACAATGAGCAGTTCTTC. The V call is TRBV28, the J call TRBJ2-1, with TRBD2 identical over 10 bases. V lost 5 bases to trimming and J lost 1 base; unmatched junction nucleotides: 2. This CDR3 spans 15 amino acids. Germline V gives CDR1 MDHEN, CDR2 SYDVKM.

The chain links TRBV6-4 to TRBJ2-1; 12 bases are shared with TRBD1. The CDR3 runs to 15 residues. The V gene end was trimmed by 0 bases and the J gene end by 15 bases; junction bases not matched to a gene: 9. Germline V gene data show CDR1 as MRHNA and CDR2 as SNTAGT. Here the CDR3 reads CASSDSIGTGGRLFF. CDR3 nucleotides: TGTGCCAGCAGTGACTCGATCGGGACAGGGGGCCGACTGTTCTTC.

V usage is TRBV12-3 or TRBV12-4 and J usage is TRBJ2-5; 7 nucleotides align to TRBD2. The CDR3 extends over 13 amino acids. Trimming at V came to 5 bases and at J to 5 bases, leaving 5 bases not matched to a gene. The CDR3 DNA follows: TGTGCCAGCAGTATAAGACTAGCTGAGACCCAGTACTTC. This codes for CASSIRLAETQYF.

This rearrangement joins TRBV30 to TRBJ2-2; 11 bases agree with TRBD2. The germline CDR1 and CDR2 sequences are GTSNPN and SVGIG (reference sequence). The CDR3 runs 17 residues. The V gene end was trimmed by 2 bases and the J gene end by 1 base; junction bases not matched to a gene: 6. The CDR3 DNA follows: TGTGCCTGGAGTCTTCTAGCGGGGGGTAAGAACACCGGGGAGCTGTTTTTT. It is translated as CAWSLLAGGKNTGELFF.

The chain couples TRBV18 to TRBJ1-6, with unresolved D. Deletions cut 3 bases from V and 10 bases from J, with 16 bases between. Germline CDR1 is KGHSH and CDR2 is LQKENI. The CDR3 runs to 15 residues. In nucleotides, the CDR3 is TGTGCCAGCTCACCGACGAGCGGTCGGCGATCACCCCTCCACTTT. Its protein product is CASSPTSGRRSPLHF.

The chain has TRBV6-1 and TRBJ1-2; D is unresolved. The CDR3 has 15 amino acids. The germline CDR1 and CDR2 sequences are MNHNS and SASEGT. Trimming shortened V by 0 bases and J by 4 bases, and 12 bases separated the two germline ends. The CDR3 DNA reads TGTGCCAGCAGTGAAGCGCTTAACAGCCTCTATGGCTACACCTTC. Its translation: CASSEALNSLYGYTF.

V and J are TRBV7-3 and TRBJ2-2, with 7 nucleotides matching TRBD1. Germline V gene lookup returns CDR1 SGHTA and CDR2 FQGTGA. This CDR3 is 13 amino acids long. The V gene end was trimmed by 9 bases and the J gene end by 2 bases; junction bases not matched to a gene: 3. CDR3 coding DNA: TGTGCCAGTGCAGGGGGAAACACCGGGGAGCTGTTTTTT. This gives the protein CASAGGNTGELFF.

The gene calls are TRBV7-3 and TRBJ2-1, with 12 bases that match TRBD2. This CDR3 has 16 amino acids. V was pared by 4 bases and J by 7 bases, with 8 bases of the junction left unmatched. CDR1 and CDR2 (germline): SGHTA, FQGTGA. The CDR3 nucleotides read TGTGCCAGCAGCTACACCCGGACTAGCGGGGTGAATGAGCAGTTCTTC. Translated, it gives CASSYTRTSGVNEQFF.

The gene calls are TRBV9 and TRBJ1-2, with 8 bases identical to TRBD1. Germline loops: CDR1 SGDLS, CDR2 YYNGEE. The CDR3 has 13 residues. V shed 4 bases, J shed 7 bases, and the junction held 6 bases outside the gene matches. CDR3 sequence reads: CASSPTGARGYTF. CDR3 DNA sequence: TGTGCCAGCAGCCCGACAGGGGCGCGTGGCTACACCTTC.

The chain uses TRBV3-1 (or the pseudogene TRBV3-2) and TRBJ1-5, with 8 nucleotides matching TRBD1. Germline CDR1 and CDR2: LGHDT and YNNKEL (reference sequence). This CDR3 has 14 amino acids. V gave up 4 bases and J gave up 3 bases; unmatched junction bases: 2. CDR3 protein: CASSRDRTNQPQHF. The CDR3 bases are TGTGCCAGCAGCCGGGACAGGACCAATCAGCCCCAGCATTTT.

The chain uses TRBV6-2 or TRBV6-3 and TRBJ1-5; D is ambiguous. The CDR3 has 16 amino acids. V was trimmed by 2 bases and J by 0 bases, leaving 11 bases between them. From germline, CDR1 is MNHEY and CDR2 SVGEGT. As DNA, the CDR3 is TGTGCCAGCAGTTACCATCGGTCTTATAGCAATCAGCCCCAGCATTTT. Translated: CASSYHRSYSNQPQHF.

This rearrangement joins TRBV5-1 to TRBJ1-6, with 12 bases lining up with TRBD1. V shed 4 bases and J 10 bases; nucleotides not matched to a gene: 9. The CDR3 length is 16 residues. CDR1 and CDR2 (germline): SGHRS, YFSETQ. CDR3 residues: CASSVTGTGGRSPLHF. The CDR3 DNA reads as TGCGCCAGCAGCGTGACCGGGACAGGGGGCCGATCACCCCTCCACTTT.

CDR3 sequence reads: CASTDTGYTIIRHF. The CDR3, as DNA: TGTGCCAGCACCGACACAGGGTATACCATCATAAGGCATTTT. The chain carries TRBV6-5 and TRBJ1-5; D perhaps matches TRBD1 (6 bases). CDR1 MNHEY and CDR2 SVGAGI come from the germline V gene. V gave up 7 bases and J gave up 15 bases, with 25 bases separating them. This CDR3 is 14 amino acids long.

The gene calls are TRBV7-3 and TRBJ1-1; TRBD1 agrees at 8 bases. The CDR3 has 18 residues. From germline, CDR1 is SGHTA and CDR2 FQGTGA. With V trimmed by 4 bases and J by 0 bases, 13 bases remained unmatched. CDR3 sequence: CASSSRTGMGVMNTEAFF. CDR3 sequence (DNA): TGTGCCAGCAGCTCCCGGACAGGGATGGGGGTAATGAACACTGAAGCTTTCTTT. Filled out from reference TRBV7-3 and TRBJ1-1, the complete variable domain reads GAGVSQTPSNKVTEKGKYVELRCDPISGHTALYWYRQSLGQGPEFLIYFQGTGAADDSGLPNDRFFAVRPEGSVSTLKIQRTERGDSAVYLCASSSRTGMGVMNTEAFFGQGTRLTVV.

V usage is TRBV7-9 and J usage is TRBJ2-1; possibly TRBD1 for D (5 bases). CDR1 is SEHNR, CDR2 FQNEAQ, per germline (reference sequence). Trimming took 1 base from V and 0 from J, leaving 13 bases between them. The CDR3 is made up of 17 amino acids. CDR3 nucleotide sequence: TGTGCCAGCAGCTTAGTTTTGGGGCCGAGCTCCTACAATGAGCAGTTCTTC. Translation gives CASSLVLGPSSYNEQFF.

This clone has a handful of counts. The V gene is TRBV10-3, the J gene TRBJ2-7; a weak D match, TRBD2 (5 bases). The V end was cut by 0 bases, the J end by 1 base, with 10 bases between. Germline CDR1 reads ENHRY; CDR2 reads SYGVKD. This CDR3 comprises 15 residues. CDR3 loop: CAISESSGKSYEQYF. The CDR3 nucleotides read TGTGCCATCAGTGAGTCGTCCGGGAAATCCTACGAGCAGTACTTC.

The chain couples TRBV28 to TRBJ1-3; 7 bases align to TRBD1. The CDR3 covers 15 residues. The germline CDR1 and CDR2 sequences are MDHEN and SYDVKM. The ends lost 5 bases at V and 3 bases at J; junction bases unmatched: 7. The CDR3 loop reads CASSLGTAYGNTIYF. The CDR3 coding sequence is TGTGCCAGCAGTCTTGGGACAGCCTATGGAAACACCATATATTTT. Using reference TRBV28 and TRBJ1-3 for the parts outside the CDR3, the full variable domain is DVKVTQSSRYLVKRTGEKVFLECVQDMDHENMFWYRQDPGLGLRLIYFSYDVKMKEKGDIPEGYSVSREKKERFSLILESASTNQTSMYLCASSLGTAYGNTIYFGEGSWLTVV.

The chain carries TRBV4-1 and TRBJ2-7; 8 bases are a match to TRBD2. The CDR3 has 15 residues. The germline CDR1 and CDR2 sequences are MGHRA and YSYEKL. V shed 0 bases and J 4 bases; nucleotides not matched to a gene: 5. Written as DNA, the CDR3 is TGCGCCAGCAGCCAAGAAAGAAGCGGGAGTTACGAGCAGTACTTC. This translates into CASSQERSGSYEQYF.